This T cell receptor beta chain was recovered during a study of CD8 T cells in ankylosing spondylitis. V lost 4 bases, J lost 4 bases, and 9 bases stayed unmatched. The CDR3 contains 15 residues. Germline CDR1 and CDR2: SGDLS and YYNGEE. This clonotype was seen repeatedly, ten times or more. In TCRdb, the 5' RACE reads were re-called with MiXCR into one record per CDR3 protein. The table includes 40,000 to 50,000 distinct CDR3 sequences, around 2.9% detected once. Sequenced material: blood, either unsorted or a sorted T cell fraction (not recorded which). The chain uses TRBV9 and TRBJ2-3; 7 bases align to TRBD1. This TCR was sampled from a male donor with ankylosing spondylitis or in good health (not recorded which). The CDR3 sequence is CASSQGVAGADTQYF. The CDR3 region has the DNA TGTGCCAGCAGCCAGGGGGTAGCCGGCGCAGATACGCAGTATTTT.